This T cell receptor (beta chain) was captured by sequencing in a study of blood T cell repertoires in COVID-19. Overall study context: COVID-19 samples collected from the United States, Italy and Spain covered acute and convalescent phases.

This CDR3 is 14 amino acids long. V was pared by 4 bases and J by 9 bases, with 16 bases between. CDR1 is MNHNY, CDR2 SVGAGI, per germline (reference sequence). Per the original methods: Estimates of nucleated cell counts were drawn from the amplification of reference gene primers. Measured with immunoSEQ multiplex PCR; TCRdb has only the in-frame clones, and not every one. The DNA was the basis for D and trimming; V, J and clone size are from that table. The sample lists 150,000 to 180,000 clones; about 90% were seen once. V gene TRBV6-6 combines with J gene TRBJ1-5, with unresolved D. This receptor was identified in a man in his fifties with acute or convalescent COVID-19. Sequenced input: peripheral blood. The CDR3 coding sequence is TGTGCCAGCAGTTCGGACGGGGATAGGGCGCCCCAGCATTTT. Its translation is CASSSDGDRAPQHF.